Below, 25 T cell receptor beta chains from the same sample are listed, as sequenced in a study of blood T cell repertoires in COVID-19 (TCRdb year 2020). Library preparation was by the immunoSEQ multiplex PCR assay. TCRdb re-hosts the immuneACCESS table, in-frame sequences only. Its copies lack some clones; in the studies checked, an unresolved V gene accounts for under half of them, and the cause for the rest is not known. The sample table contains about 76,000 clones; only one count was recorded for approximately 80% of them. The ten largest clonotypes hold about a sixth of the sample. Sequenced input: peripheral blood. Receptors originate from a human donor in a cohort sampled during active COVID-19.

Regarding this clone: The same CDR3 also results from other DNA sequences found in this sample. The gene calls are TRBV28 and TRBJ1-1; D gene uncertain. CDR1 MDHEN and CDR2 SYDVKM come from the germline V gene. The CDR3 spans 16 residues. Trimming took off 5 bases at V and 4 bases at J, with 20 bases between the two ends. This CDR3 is CASSPPRGRVGTEAFF. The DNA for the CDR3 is TGTGCCAGCAGTCCCCCTCGTGGGAGGGTGGGCACTGAAGCTTTCTTT. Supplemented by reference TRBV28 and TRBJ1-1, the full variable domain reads DVKVTQSSRYLVKRTGEKVFLECVQDMDHENMFWYRQDPGLGLRLIYFSYDVKMKEKGDIPEGYSVSREKKERFSLILESASTNQTSMYLCASSPPRGRVGTEAFFGQGTRLTVV.

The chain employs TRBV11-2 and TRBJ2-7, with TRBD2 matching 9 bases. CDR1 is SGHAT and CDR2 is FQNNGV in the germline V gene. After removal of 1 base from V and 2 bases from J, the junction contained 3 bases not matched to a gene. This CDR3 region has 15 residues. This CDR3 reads CASSLGPSGAYEQYF. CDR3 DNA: TGTGCCAGCAGCTTAGGCCCTAGCGGGGCCTACGAGCAGTACTTC.

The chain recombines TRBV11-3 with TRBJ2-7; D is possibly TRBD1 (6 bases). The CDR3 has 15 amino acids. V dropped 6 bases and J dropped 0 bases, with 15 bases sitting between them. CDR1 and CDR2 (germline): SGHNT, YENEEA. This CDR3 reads CASSRGGSDSYEQYF. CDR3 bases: TGTGCCAGCAGTCGAGGGGGTTCTGACTCCTACGAGCAGTACTTC.

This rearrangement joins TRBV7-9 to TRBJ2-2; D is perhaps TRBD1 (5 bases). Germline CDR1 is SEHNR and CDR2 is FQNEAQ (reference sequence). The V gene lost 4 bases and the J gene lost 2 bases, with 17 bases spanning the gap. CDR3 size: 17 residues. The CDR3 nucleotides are TGTGCCAGCAGCTCCGATGCTGGGGCCCGAAACACCGGGGAGCTGTTTTTT. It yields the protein CASSSDAGARNTGELFF.

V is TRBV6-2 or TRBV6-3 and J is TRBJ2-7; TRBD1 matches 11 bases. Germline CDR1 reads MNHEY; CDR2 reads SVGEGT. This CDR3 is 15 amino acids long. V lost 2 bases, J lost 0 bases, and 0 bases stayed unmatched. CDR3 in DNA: TGTGCCAGCAGTTACGGGACAGGGGGCTCCTACGAGCAGTACTTC. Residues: CASSYGTGGSYEQYF.

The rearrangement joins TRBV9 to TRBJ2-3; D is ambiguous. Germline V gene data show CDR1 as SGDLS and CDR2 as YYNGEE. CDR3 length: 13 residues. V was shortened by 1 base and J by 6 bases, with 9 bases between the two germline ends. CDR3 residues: CASSVSRLDTQYF. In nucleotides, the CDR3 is TGTGCCAGCAGCGTATCTCGTTTGGATACGCAGTATTTT.

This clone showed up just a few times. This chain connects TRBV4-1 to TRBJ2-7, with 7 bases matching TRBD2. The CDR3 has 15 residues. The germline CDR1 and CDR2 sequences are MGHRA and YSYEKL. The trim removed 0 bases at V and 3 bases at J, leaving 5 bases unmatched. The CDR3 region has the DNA TGCGCCAGCAGCCAAGAAACTAGCGTAAGCTACGAGCAGTACTTC. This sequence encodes CASSQETSVSYEQYF.

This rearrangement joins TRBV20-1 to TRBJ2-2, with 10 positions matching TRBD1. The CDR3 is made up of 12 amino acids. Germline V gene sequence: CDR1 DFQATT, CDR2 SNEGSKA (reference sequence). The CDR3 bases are TGCAGCGCTCGTGACAGGGGGCGGGAGCTGTTTTTT. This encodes CSARDRGRELFF.

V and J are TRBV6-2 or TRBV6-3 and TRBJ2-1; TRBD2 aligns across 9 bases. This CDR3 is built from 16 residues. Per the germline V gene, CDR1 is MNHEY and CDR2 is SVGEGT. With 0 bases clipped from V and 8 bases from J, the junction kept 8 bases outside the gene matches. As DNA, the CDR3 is TGTGCCAGCAGTTACTCAGTAGCGGGAGATATGTATGAGCAGTTCTTC. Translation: CASSYSVAGDMYEQFF.

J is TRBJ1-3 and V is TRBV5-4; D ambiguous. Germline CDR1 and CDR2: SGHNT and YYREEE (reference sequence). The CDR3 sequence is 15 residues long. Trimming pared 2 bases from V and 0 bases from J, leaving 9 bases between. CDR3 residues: CASSFGFSSGNTIYF. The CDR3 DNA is TGTGCCAGCAGCTTCGGGTTTAGCTCTGGAAACACCATATATTTT.

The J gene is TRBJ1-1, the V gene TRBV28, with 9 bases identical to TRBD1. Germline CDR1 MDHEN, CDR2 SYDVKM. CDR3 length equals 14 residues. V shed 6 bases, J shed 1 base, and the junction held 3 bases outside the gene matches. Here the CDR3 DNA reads TGTGCCAGCAGGGGGACAGGGCAGAACACTGAAGCTTTCTTT. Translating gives CASRGTGQNTEAFF.

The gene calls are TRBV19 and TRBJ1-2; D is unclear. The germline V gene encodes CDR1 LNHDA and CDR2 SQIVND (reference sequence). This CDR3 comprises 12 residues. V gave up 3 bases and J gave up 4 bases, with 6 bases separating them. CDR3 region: CASSISVYGYTF. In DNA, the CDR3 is TGTGCCAGTAGTATCTCAGTCTATGGCTACACCTTC.

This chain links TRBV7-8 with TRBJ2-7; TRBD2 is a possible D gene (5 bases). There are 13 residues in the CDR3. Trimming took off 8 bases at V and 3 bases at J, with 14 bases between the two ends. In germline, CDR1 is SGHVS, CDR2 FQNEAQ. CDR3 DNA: TGTGCCAGCCAAGCGGTGGCTAACTACGAGCAGTACTTC. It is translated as CASQAVANYEQYF.

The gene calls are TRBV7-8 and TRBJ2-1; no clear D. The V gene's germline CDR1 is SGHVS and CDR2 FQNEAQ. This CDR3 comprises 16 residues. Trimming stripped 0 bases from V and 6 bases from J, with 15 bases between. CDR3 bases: TGTGCCAGCAGCTTAGCACCAATTCCTACCTCCAATGAGCAGTTCTTC. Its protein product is CASSLAPIPTSNEQFF.

CDR3 residues: CASSTSIEQFF. DNA of the CDR3: TGTGCCAGCAGCACTAGTATTGAGCAGTTCTTC. The rearrangement joins TRBV6-2 or TRBV6-3 to TRBJ2-1; D perhaps matches TRBD2 (5 bases). Per the germline V gene, CDR1 is MNHEY and CDR2 is SVGEGT. The CDR3 has 11 residues. Trimming took off 6 bases at V and 9 bases at J, with 9 bases between the two ends.

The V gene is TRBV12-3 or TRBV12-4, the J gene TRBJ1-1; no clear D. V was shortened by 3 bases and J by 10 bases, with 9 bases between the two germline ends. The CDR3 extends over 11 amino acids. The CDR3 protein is CASSLSGVAFF. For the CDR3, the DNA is TGTGCCAGCAGTTTGTCCGGGGTAGCTTTCTTT.

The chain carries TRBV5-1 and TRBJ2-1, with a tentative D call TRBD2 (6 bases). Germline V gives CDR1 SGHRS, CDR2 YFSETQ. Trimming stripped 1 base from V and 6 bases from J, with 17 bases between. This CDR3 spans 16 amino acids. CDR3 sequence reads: CASSLTVGGTGNEQFF. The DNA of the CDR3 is TGCGCCAGCAGCTTGACTGTCGGCGGGACGGGCAATGAGCAGTTCTTC.

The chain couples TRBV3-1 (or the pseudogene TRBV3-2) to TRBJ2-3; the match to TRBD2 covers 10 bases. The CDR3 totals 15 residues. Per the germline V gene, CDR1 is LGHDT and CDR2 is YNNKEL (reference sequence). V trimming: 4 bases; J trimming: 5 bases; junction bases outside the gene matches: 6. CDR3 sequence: CASSLVLAGVDTQYF. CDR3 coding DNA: TGTGCCAGCAGCCTCGTGCTAGCGGGAGTAGATACGCAGTATTTT.

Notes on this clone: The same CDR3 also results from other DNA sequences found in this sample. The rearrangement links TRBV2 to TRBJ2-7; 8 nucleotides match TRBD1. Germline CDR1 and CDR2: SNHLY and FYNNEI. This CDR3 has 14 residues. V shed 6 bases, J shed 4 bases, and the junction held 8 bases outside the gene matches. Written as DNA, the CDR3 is TGTGCCAGCAGCGGAAGGACAGGGTCGTACGAGCAGTACTTC. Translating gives CASSGRTGSYEQYF. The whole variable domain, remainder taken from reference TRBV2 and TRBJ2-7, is EPEVTQTPSHQVTQMGQEVILRCVPISNHLYFYWYRQILGQKVEFLVSFYNNEISEKSEIFDDQFSVERPDGSNFTLKIRSTKLEDSAMYFCASSGRTGSYEQYFGPGTRLTVT.

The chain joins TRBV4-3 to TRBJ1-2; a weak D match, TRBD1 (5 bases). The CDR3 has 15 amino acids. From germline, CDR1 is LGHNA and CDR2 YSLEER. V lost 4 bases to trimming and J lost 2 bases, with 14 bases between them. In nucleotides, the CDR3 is TGCGCCAGCAGCCCCGACGGGGGGGTAAACTATGGCTACACCTTC. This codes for CASSPDGGVNYGYTF.

CDR3 amino acids: CASSPGLAGVFF. Here the CDR3 DNA reads TGTGCCAGCAGCCCCGGACTAGCGGGGGTGTTCTTC. The chain carries TRBV12-3 or TRBV12-4 and TRBJ2-1; 13 bases agree with TRBD2. This CDR3 has 12 residues. Trimming removed 6 bases from V and 15 bases from J; junction bases left unmatched: 5.

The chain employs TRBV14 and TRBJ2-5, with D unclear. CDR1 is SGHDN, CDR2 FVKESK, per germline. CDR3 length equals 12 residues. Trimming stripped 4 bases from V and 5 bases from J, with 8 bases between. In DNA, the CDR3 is TGTGCCAGCAGCCGACCTAGGGAGACCCAGTACTTC. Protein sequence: CASSRPRETQYF.

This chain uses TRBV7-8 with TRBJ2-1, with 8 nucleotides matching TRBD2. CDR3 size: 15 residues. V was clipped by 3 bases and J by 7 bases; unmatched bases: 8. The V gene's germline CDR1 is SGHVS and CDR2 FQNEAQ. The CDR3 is CASSFGLAAVNEQFF. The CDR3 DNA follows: TGTGCCAGCAGCTTCGGACTAGCCGCGGTTAATGAGCAGTTCTTC.

The CDR3 loop is CASSYGTSGSGDTQYF. The CDR3 coding sequence is TGTGCCAGCAGTTATGGGACTAGCGGGAGTGGAGATACGCAGTATTTT. V is TRBV27 and J is TRBJ2-3, with 14 bases aligning to TRBD2. V was clipped by 4 bases and J by 5 bases; unmatched bases: 5. This CDR3 contains 16 residues. CDR1 is MNHEY, CDR2 SMNVEV, per germline (reference sequence).

CDR3 DNA sequence: TGTGCCAGCAGTTTCGCGACTTCAACTAATGAAAAACTGTTTTTT. Translating it yields CASSFATSTNEKLFF. The rearrangement links TRBV28 to TRBJ1-4; D uncertain. Germline-derived CDR1 and CDR2 are MDHEN and SYDVKM. Trimming removed 3 bases from V and 0 bases from J, with 8 bases in between. This CDR3 comprises 15 residues. Together with reference TRBV28 and TRBJ1-4, the CDR3 gives the full variable domain: DVKVTQSSRYLVKRTGEKVFLECVQDMDHENMFWYRQDPGLGLRLIYFSYDVKMKEKGDIPEGYSVSREKKERFSLILESASTNQTSMYLCASSFATSTNEKLFFGSGTQLSVL.